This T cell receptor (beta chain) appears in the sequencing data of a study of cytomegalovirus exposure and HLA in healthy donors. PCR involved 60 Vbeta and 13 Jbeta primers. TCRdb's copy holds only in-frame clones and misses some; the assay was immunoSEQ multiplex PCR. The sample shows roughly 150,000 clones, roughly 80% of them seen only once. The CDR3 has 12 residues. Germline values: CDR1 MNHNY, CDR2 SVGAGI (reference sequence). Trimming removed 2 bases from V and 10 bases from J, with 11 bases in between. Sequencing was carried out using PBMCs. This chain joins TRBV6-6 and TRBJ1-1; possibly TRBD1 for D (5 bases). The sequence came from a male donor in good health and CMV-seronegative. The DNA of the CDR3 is TGTGCCAGCAGTTACGATGGGGGGTTAGCTTTCTTT. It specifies CASSYDGGLAFF.